This TCR beta chain was profiled in a study of metastatic and nonmetastatic thyroid tumors. Study overall: The authors compared repertoires across blood and tumor or nodule tissue from malignant and benign thyroid patients.

No treatment of any kind had been given to any patient before thyroid surgery. CDR1 and CDR2 (germline): MNHEY, SMNVEV (reference sequence). The V and J ends lost 6 bases and 3 bases respectively, with 12 bases between them. The CDR3 consists of 13 residues. Under the authors' procedure: Differences in CDR3 between clinicopathological groups were drawn on to build a classifier intended to discriminate distant-metastatic papillary thyroid cancer patients. TCRdb re-processed the PCR reads through MiXCR. These V and J calls rely on TCRdb rather than the paper's analysis. The sample lists several thousand clones, around 30% seen once, with 35% to 50% in the top ten. This clone appeared a few times. Its antigen is currently unknown. Broader study findings: Reportedly, malignant thyroid tumors had significantly higher TCR beta diversity than benign nodules, in blood and tumor.

The TCR comes from a male donor with papillary thyroid cancer or a benign thyroid nodule (not recorded which). Some clones in this sample may be carry-over from other donors' samples. Specimen: tumor tissue. The rearrangement uses TRBV27 and TRBJ2-7; D gene uncertain. This CDR3 reads CASSPGPYYEQYF. CDR3 sequence (DNA): TGTGCCAGCAGCCCCGGACCTTACTACGAGCAGTACTTC.